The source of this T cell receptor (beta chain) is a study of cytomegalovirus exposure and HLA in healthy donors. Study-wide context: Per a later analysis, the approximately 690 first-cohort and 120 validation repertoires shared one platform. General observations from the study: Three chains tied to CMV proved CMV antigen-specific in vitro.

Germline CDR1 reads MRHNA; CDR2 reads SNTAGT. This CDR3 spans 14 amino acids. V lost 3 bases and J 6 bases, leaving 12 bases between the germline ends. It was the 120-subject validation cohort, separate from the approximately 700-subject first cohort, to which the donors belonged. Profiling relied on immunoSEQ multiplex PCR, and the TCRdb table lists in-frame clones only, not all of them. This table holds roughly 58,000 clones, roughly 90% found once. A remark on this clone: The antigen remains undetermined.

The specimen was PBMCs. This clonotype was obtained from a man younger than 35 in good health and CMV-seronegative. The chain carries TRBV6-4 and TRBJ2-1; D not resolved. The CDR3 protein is CASSEKLVGNEQFF. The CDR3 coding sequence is TGTGCCAGCAGTGAGAAGCTAGTCGGCAATGAGCAGTTCTTC.